This T cell receptor beta chain was identified in a study of blood T cell repertoires in COVID-19. Turning to the study itself: Nucleic acid was either cDNA or gDNA, and it came from T cells, B-cell-depleted T cells, or PBMCs.

Germline V CDR1 and CDR2: MGHDK, SYGVNS. V was pared by 9 bases and J by 9 bases, with 6 bases between. There are 9 residues in the CDR3. Generated by immunoSEQ multiplex PCR, the TCRdb table keeps only in-frame clones and is missing some. The table has about 70,000 clones, about nine tenths seen once. The chain is built from TRBV25-1 and TRBJ1-5, with unresolved D. This TCR was recovered from a middle-aged man with active COVID-19. The sequencing sample was made of peripheral blood. The CDR3 loop reads CARAGPQHF. CDR3 nucleotide sequence: TGTGCCAGGGCAGGGCCCCAGCATTTT.